This T cell receptor (beta chain) is from a study of blood T cells in healthy people across ages. Together with a sample-barcoded 5' primer, a J-beta primer mix was included in a second PCR lasting about 7 to 11 cycles. In TCRdb, the 5' RACE reads were re-called with MiXCR into one record per CDR3 protein. Of about 650,000 distinct CDR3 sequences listed, roughly 30% are singletons. Of note for this clonotype: A much larger clone sits a single nucleotide away, making a read error possible.

The CDR3 has 13 residues. With V trimmed by 6 bases and J by 11 bases, 11 bases remained unmatched. CDR1 and CDR2 from the germline V gene are MNHEY and SMNVEV (reference sequence). Sequences were obtained from blood. The chain joins TRBV27 to TRBJ2-5; 8 nucleotides match TRBD2. The receptor was derived from a woman of 80 years or more in good health. CDR3 loop: CASSQSGGGEQYF. The CDR3 nucleotides read TGTGCCAGCAGCCAGAGCGGGGGTGGTGAGCAGTACTTC.